Below, 4 T cell receptor beta chains from the same sample are listed, as sequenced in a study of blood T cell repertoires in COVID-19. Method: immunoSEQ multiplex PCR; TCRdb's copy keeps in-frame clones and lacks some. The sample lists 200,000 or so clones; about 86% were seen once. The sample consisted of PBMCs or T cells enriched from blood (not recorded which). These receptor sequences come from a man between 40 and 49 years old who had recovered from COVID-19.

The chain combines TRBV5-1 with TRBJ2-1, with unresolved D. This CDR3 is built from 14 residues. Per the germline V gene, CDR1 is SGHRS and CDR2 is YFSETQ. V shed 0 bases and J shed 7 bases, with 11 bases lying between them. The CDR3 is CASSLDGKLNEQFF. The CDR3 DNA follows: TGCGCCAGCAGCTTGGACGGTAAATTAAATGAGCAGTTCTTC.

The chain uses TRBV6-5 and TRBJ1-3; D is possibly TRBD1 (5 bases). The CDR3 extends over 13 amino acids. V was clipped by 5 bases and J by 4 bases, with 9 bases between them. The V gene's germline CDR1 is MNHEY and CDR2 SVGAGI. DNA of the CDR3: TGTGCCAGCAGTACAGGAATGGGAAACACCATATATTTT. Translated, it gives CASSTGMGNTIYF.

The rearrangement links TRBV10-3 to TRBJ2-7, with 12 bases lining up with TRBD2. Germline V CDR1 and CDR2: ENHRY, SYGVKD. Losses at the gene ends were 6 bases for V and 4 bases for J; bases not matched to a gene: 1. This CDR3 comprises 13 residues. This CDR3 is CAIRGTSGYEQYF. DNA for the CDR3: TGTGCCATCAGAGGGACTAGCGGGTACGAGCAGTACTTC.

This rearrangement joins TRBV7-9 to TRBJ1-2; D might be TRBD1 (6 bases). The CDR3 consists of 14 residues. Germline V gives CDR1 SEHNR, CDR2 FQNEAQ (reference sequence). The V gene lost 5 bases and the J gene lost 0 bases, with 10 bases spanning the gap. CDR3 coding DNA: TGTGCCAGCAGCCCTCCAGGGGCTAACTATGGCTACACCTTC. Translated, it gives CASSPPGANYGYTF.